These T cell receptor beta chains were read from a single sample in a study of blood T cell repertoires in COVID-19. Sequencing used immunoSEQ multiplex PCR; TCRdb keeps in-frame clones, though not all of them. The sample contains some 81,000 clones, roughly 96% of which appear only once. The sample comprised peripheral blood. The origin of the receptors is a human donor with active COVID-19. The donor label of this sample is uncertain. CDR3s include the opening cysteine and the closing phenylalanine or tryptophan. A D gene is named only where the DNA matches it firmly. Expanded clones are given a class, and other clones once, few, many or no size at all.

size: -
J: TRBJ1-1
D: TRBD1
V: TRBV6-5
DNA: TGTGCCAGCAGTACAGGGGGAGGCACTGAAGCTTTCTTT
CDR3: CASSTGGGTEAFF

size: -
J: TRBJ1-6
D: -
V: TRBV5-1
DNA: TGCGCCAGCAGCACCAGGGGCGATAATTCACCCCTCCACTTT
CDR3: CASSTRGDNSPLHF

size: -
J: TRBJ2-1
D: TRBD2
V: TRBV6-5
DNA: TGTGCCAGCGGTTCCAGCGGGAGGGTCTGGGAGCAGTTCTTC
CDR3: CASGSSGRVWEQFF

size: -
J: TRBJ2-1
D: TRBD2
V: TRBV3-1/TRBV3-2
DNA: TGTGCCAGCAGCCCAGCTAGCGGGTTATACAATGAGCAGTTCTTC
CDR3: CASSPASGLYNEQFF

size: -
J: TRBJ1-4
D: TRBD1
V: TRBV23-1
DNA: TGCGCCAGCACGTTGTTCTGGGACAGGCATGCAACTAATGAAAAACTGTTTTTT
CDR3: CASTLFWDRHATNEKLFF

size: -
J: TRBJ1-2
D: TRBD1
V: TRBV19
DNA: TGTGCCAGTAGTATCCCGACAGGGCTCTATGGCTACACCTTC
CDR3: CASSIPTGLYGYTF

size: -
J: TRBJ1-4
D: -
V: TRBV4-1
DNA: TGCGCCAGCAGCCGGGCCCCCAATGAAAAACTGTTTTTT
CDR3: CASSRAPNEKLFF

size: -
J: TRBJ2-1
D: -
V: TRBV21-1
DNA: TGTGCCAGCAGCACGGAGGGTGAGCAGTTCTTC
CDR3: CASSTEGEQFF

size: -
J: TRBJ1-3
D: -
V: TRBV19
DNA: TGTGCCAGTAGTATGTCGAGCTCTGGAAACACCATATATTTT
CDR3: CASSMSSSGNTIYF

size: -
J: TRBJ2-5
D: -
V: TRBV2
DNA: TGTGCCAGCAGTGATTTGGAGTGGCCAGAACTACTCCAAGAGACCCAGTACTTC
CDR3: CASSDLEWPELLQETQYF

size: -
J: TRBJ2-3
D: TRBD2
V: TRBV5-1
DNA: TGCGCCAGCAGCCTGGGGGCAACTAGCGGAATCACTAGCACAGATACGCAGTATTTT
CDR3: CASSLGATSGITSTDTQYF

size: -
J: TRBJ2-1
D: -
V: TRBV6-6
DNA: TGTGCCAGCAGTTACGCGAAACTAGGAAATGAGCAGTTCTTC
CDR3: CASSYAKLGNEQFF

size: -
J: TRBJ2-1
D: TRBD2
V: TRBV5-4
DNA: TGTGCCAGCAGCTTGGAGGCTAGCGGGATTTTCAACAATGAGCAGTTCTTC
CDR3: CASSLEASGIFNNEQFF

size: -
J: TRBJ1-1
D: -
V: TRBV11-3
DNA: TGTGCCAGCAGCCCCCGGGGGAACACTGAAGCTTTCTTT
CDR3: CASSPRGNTEAFF

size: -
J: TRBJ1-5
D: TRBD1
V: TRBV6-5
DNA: TGTGCCAGCAGTTACCTGGGGACAGGCCCCCATCAGCCCCAGCATTTT
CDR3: CASSYLGTGPHQPQHF

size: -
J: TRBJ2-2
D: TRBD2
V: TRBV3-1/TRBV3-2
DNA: TGTGCCAGCAGCCAAGATCTATGGGCGGGGGGGCCCTCCGGGGAGCTGTTTTTT
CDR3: CASSQDLWAGGPSGELFF

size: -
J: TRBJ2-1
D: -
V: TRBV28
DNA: TGTGCCAGCAGCCTCCTCGGGGGGCGAACCTACAATGAGCAGTTCTTC
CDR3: CASSLLGGRTYNEQFF

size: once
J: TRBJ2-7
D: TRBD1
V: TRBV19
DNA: TGTGCCAGTACCCCCGCCGGGACAGGGTACAACGAGCAGTACTTC
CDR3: CASTPAGTGYNEQYF

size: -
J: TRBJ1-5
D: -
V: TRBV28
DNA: TGTGCCGCCAGGGAAAACCAGCATCGAAATCAGCCCCAGCATTTT
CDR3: CAARENQHRNQPQHF

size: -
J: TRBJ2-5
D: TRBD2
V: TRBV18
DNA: TGTGCCAGCGCGCTAGCGGGAGTGGGAGAGACCCAGTACTTC
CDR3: CASALAGVGETQYF

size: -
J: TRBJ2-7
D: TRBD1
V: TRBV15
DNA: TGTGCCACCAGCAGAGATCCCGCGACAGGGGCGGTACACGAGCAGTACTTC
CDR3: CATSRDPATGAVHEQYF

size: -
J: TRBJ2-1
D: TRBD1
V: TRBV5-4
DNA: TGTGCCAGCAGCTTGGCCGGGACAGGGTCCAATGAGCAGTTCTTC
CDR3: CASSLAGTGSNEQFF

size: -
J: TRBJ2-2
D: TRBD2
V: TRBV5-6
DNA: TGTGCCAGCAGCAAGACTAGCGGGGGCCGGACCGGGGAGCTGTTTTTT
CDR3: CASSKTSGGRTGELFF

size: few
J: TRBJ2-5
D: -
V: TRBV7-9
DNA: TGTGCCAGCAGCTTAGAAGCAGGGTGGGAGACCCAGTACTTC
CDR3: CASSLEAGWETQYF

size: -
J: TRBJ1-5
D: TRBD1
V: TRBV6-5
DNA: TGTGCCAGCAGTTACAGGGGGCTAAATCAGCCCCAGCATTTT
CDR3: CASSYRGLNQPQHF

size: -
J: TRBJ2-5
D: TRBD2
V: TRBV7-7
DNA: TGTGCCAGCAGCTTAGGGGGGACTAGCGGGGGCCAGAAAGAGACCCAGTACTTC
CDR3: CASSLGGTSGGQKETQYF

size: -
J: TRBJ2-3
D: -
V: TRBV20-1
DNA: TGCAGTGCTACCTCCACAGATACGCAGTATTTT
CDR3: CSATSTDTQYF

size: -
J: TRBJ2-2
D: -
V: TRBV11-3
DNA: TGTGCCAGCAGCTTGTTTCCGGCCGGGGAGCTGTTTTTT
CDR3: CASSLFPAGELFF

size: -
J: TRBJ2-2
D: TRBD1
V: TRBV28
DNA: TGTGCCAGCAGTCACCGGACAGGGAACACCGGGGAGCTGTTTTTT
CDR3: CASSHRTGNTGELFF

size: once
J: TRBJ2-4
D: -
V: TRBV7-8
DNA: TGTGCCAGCAGCCTGGACAGAAACATTCAGTACTTC
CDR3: CASSLDRNIQYF

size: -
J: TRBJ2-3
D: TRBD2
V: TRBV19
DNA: TGTGCCAGTAGTATATGGGCGGGGGATACAGATACGCAGTATTTT
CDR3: CASSIWAGDTDTQYF

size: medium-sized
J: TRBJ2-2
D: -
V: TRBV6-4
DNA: TGTGCCAGCAGTGACAGCAGGGGGGCCACCGGGGAGCTGTTTTTT
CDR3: CASSDSRGATGELFF

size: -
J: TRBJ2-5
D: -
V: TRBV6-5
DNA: TGTGCCAGCAGTTACAGTAGGGCCCAAGGGGCCCAGTACTTC
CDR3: CASSYSRAQGAQYF

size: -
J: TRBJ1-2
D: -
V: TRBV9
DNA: TGTGCCAGCAGCGTAGGTTCCGGGTGGCGATATGGCTACACCTTC
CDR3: CASSVGSGWRYGYTF

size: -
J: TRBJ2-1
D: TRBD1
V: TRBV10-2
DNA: TGCGCCAGCAGGGCAGGGGGCTATGAAGGCTCCTACAATGAGCAGTTCTTC
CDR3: CASRAGGYEGSYNEQFF

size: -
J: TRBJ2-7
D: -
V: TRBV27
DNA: TGTGCCAGCAGTTCAGGGGGGTTAGCCTACGAGCAGTACTTC
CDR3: CASSSGGLAYEQYF

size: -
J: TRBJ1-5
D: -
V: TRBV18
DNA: TGTGCCAGCTCACCGGGGGGGCAGGGCAATCAGCCCCAGCATTTT
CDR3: CASSPGGQGNQPQHF

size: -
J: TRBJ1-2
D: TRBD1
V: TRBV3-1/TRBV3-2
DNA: TGTGCCAGCAGCCACTCTCAGAACAGGGGGGGACCTAACTATGGCTACACCTTC
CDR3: CASSHSQNRGGPNYGYTF

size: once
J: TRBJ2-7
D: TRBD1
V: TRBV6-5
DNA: TGTGCCAGCATATGGGACAGGGCCGCCTACGAGCAGTACTTC
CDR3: CASIWDRAAYEQYF

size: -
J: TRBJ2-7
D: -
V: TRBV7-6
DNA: TGTGCCAGCAGCTGGGTAAGGGAGGCTTCCGCTACCGAGCAGTACTTC
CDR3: CASSWVREASATEQYF

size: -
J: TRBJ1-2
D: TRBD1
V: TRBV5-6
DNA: TGTGCCAGCAGCTTGGCGGGACAGGGAGTATTTGTCTATGGCTACACCTTC
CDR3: CASSLAGQGVFVYGYTF

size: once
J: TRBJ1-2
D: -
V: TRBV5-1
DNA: TGCGCCAGCAGCTTGGACGCAGGGAACTATGGCTACACCTTC
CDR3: CASSLDAGNYGYTF